This entry concerns a single TCR beta chain. The authors reverse transcribed all of the isolated RNA, so sequencing captured expressed TCRB transcripts. Profiled with immunoSEQ multiplex PCR; TCRdb holds only in-frame clones, not every one. The sample yields approximately 400,000 clones, roughly 16% seen once. The CDR3 loop spans 15 amino acids. CDR1 MGHRA and CDR2 YSYEKL come from the germline V gene. Trimming cost V 0 bases and J 0 bases, with 6 bases left between them. The entry originates in a study of beta chain features in type 1 diabetes. The chain carries TRBV4-1 and TRBJ2-1; D gene unclear. The source material was naive CD4+ T cells from blood. The TCR sequence derives from a woman aged 18 to 35 in good health. The CDR3 coding sequence is TGCGCCAGCAGCCAAGACCTGAGCTCCTACAATGAGCAGTTCTTC. Its protein product is CASSQDLSSYNEQFF.